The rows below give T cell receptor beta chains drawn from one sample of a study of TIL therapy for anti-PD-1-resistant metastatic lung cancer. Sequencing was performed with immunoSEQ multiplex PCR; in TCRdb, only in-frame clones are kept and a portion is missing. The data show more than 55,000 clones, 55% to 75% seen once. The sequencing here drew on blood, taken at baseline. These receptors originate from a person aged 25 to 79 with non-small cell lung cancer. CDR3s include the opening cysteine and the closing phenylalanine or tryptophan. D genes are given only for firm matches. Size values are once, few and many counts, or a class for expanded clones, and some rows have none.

cdr3_nt: TGTGCCAGCAGCTTGGGGGCCGATAGCTCTGGAAACACCATATATTTT; cdr3_aa: CASSLGADSSGNTIYF; clone_size: -; d_call: -; v_call: TRBV5-8; j_call: TRBJ1-3
cdr3_nt: TGCGCCAGCAGCTTGGCTCCAGGGGGGCTTGGGTCTTACGAGCAGTACTTC; cdr3_aa: CASSLAPGGLGSYEQYF; clone_size: -; d_call: -; v_call: TRBV5-1; j_call: TRBJ2-7
cdr3_nt: TGTGCCAGCAGCGAGACGGGCGAGCAGTACTTC; cdr3_aa: CASSETGEQYF; clone_size: few; d_call: -; v_call: TRBV2; j_call: TRBJ2-7
cdr3_nt: TGTGCCAGCAGTGGTCTAGCGGGGAGGGAGACCCAGTACTTC; cdr3_aa: CASSGLAGRETQYF; clone_size: once; d_call: TRBD2; v_call: TRBV2; j_call: TRBJ2-5
cdr3_nt: TGTGCCAGCAAAGCGGTACAGGGGCACAATGAGCAGTTCTTC; cdr3_aa: CASKAVQGHNEQFF; clone_size: -; d_call: TRBD1; v_call: TRBV6-1; j_call: TRBJ2-1
cdr3_nt: TGCGCCAGCAGTGAGATAACGGGGGCCCCCACAGAGACCCAGTACTTC; cdr3_aa: CASSEITGAPTETQYF; clone_size: -; d_call: -; v_call: TRBV10-1; j_call: TRBJ2-5
cdr3_nt: TGTGCCAGCAGTTACGACGGCCTAGGGCCCCAGCATTTT; cdr3_aa: CASSYDGLGPQHF; clone_size: -; d_call: -; v_call: TRBV6-5; j_call: TRBJ1-5
cdr3_nt: TGTGCCACCAGCAATCCAGAGACAGCTCACTATGGCTACACCTTC; cdr3_aa: CATSNPETAHYGYTF; clone_size: -; d_call: -; v_call: TRBV15; j_call: TRBJ1-2
cdr3_nt: TGTGCCAGCAGTTCCCTTTCTAATCAAGAGACCCAGTACTTC; cdr3_aa: CASSSLSNQETQYF; clone_size: -; d_call: -; v_call: TRBV27; j_call: TRBJ2-5
cdr3_nt: TGTGCCATCAGTGCCGGGACAGCTTACAATGAGCAGTTCTTC; cdr3_aa: CAISAGTAYNEQFF; clone_size: once; d_call: TRBD1; v_call: TRBV10-3; j_call: TRBJ2-1
cdr3_nt: TGTGCCAGTAGCATACAAGGGGTTAGCAATCAGCCCCAGCATTTT; cdr3_aa: CASSIQGVSNQPQHF; clone_size: once; d_call: -; v_call: TRBV19; j_call: TRBJ1-5
cdr3_nt: TGTGCCAGCAGCTTAAAAGGTGAAAAACTGTTTTTT; cdr3_aa: CASSLKGEKLFF; clone_size: few; d_call: -; v_call: TRBV7-9; j_call: TRBJ1-4
cdr3_nt: TGTGCCAGCAGCCCCGACAGGGGTGAGAATCAGCCCCAGCATTTT; cdr3_aa: CASSPDRGENQPQHF; clone_size: -; d_call: TRBD1; v_call: TRBV5-4; j_call: TRBJ1-5
cdr3_nt: TGCGCCAGCAGCTCGCTGGACGGCTTGAACACTGAAGCTTTCTTT; cdr3_aa: CASSSLDGLNTEAFF; clone_size: few; d_call: -; v_call: TRBV5-1; j_call: TRBJ1-1
cdr3_nt: TGTGCCAGCAGCTTCGGGGCCGATAGCACAGATACGCAGTATTTT; cdr3_aa: CASSFGADSTDTQYF; clone_size: -; d_call: -; v_call: TRBV7-9; j_call: TRBJ2-3
cdr3_nt: TGTGCCATCAGTGAGTCGGCGGTTTCGGAAAAACTGTTTTTT; cdr3_aa: CAISESAVSEKLFF; clone_size: -; d_call: -; v_call: TRBV10-3; j_call: TRBJ1-4
cdr3_nt: TGTGCCAGCAGCCTATTACAGGGGGCGGCTTTCTTT; cdr3_aa: CASSLLQGAAFF; clone_size: -; d_call: TRBD1; v_call: TRBV7-9; j_call: TRBJ1-1
cdr3_nt: TGTGCCAGCAGCTTAAATGGCAGGGGGACGCAGTATTTT; cdr3_aa: CASSLNGRGTQYF; clone_size: -; d_call: TRBD1; v_call: TRBV7-6; j_call: TRBJ2-3
cdr3_nt: TGTGCCAGCAGCCAATCGCGGGCGGCAACCTACGAGCAGTACTTC; cdr3_aa: CASSQSRAATYEQYF; clone_size: -; d_call: -; v_call: TRBV16; j_call: TRBJ2-7
cdr3_nt: TGTGCCAGCAGCGTAGGACCCCAGGCTCCCACTTTTAAGGTGCGATATAATTCACCCCTCCACTTT; cdr3_aa: CASSVGPQAPTFKVRYNSPLHF; clone_size: -; d_call: -; v_call: TRBV9; j_call: TRBJ1-6
cdr3_nt: TGTGCCAGCAGTTACTCTGGCAGGGGGGGACAGCCCCAGCATTTT; cdr3_aa: CASSYSGRGGQPQHF; clone_size: -; d_call: TRBD1; v_call: TRBV6-5; j_call: TRBJ1-5
cdr3_nt: TGTGCCAGCAGCCCATTCCGGGACGCCGAGCTGTTTTTT; cdr3_aa: CASSPFRDAELFF; clone_size: few; d_call: -; v_call: TRBV7-2; j_call: TRBJ2-2
cdr3_nt: TGTGCCAGCAGCTTAGGGAGTAACATGAACACTGAAGCTTTCTTT; cdr3_aa: CASSLGSNMNTEAFF; clone_size: -; d_call: -; v_call: TRBV7-9; j_call: TRBJ1-1
cdr3_nt: TGTGCCAGCAGCTCGGGCCAGCTGGGGGCCAACGTCCTGACTTTC; cdr3_aa: CASSSGQLGANVLTF; clone_size: -; d_call: -; v_call: TRBV7-3; j_call: TRBJ2-6
cdr3_nt: TGTGCCAGCAGCCCCGACGCCCCCAACACTGAAGCTTTCTTT; cdr3_aa: CASSPDAPNTEAFF; clone_size: -; d_call: -; v_call: TRBV11-3; j_call: TRBJ1-1
cdr3_nt: TGTGCCTGGAGTGGGGACACCGGGGAGCTGTTTTTT; cdr3_aa: CAWSGDTGELFF; clone_size: -; d_call: -; v_call: TRBV30; j_call: TRBJ2-2
cdr3_nt: TGTGCCAGAAGCTTGGACAGTTTGGGCATCTCCTACGAGCAGTACTTC; cdr3_aa: CARSLDSLGISYEQYF; clone_size: -; d_call: -; v_call: TRBV5-3; j_call: TRBJ2-7
cdr3_nt: TGTGCCAGCAGCTTAACTAGCGGGGGGGCTGGAGATACGCAGTATTTT; cdr3_aa: CASSLTSGGAGDTQYF; clone_size: -; d_call: TRBD2; v_call: TRBV11-3; j_call: TRBJ2-3
cdr3_nt: TGTGCCAGCAGCCTTTTGGATAGTTCCTACAATGAGCAGTTCTTC; cdr3_aa: CASSLLDSSYNEQFF; clone_size: -; d_call: -; v_call: TRBV7-9; j_call: TRBJ2-1
cdr3_nt: TGTGCCAGCAGTTTGGGGTTTGGTGAGCAGTTCTTC; cdr3_aa: CASSLGFGEQFF; clone_size: few; d_call: -; v_call: TRBV28; j_call: TRBJ2-1
cdr3_nt: TGTGCCAGCAGTTACGGGGCCGGGGGCAGTTTATACGAGCAGTACTTC; cdr3_aa: CASSYGAGGSLYEQYF; clone_size: -; d_call: -; v_call: TRBV6-5; j_call: TRBJ2-7
cdr3_nt: TGTGCCAGCAGCCTCGACAGGGGGCGGACCCAGTACTTC; cdr3_aa: CASSLDRGRTQYF; clone_size: -; d_call: TRBD1; v_call: TRBV7-8; j_call: TRBJ2-5
cdr3_nt: TGCGCCAGCAGCTTTAGTAGCGGGGGCGGCACAGATACGCAGTATTTT; cdr3_aa: CASSFSSGGGTDTQYF; clone_size: -; d_call: TRBD2; v_call: TRBV5-1; j_call: TRBJ2-3
cdr3_nt: TGTGCCAGCAGTCCCGGGTTCTCTCCCCGCGAGCAGTACTTC; cdr3_aa: CASSPGFSPREQYF; clone_size: -; d_call: -; v_call: TRBV11-2; j_call: TRBJ2-7
cdr3_nt: TGTGCCAGCAGCTTTGGGCAGGGGAGCGCCGGGGAGCTGTTTTTT; cdr3_aa: CASSFGQGSAGELFF; clone_size: -; d_call: -; v_call: TRBV7-9; j_call: TRBJ2-2
cdr3_nt: TGTGCCAGCAGCTTGCCCACAGGGGCAAACTCGAACACTGAAGCTTTCTTT; cdr3_aa: CASSLPTGANSNTEAFF; clone_size: -; d_call: TRBD1; v_call: TRBV5-4; j_call: TRBJ1-1
cdr3_nt: TGTGCCAGCAGTTTCGGGGTTGACGGCTACACCTTC; cdr3_aa: CASSFGVDGYTF; clone_size: medium-sized; d_call: -; v_call: TRBV28; j_call: TRBJ1-2
cdr3_nt: TGTGCCACCAGCAGAGCTGGGGGACAGGGCGCAGATACGCAGTATTTT; cdr3_aa: CATSRAGGQGADTQYF; clone_size: -; d_call: TRBD1; v_call: TRBV15; j_call: TRBJ2-3
cdr3_nt: TGTGCCAGCGCCTCGTCGACTAGCGCGTACGAGCAGTACTTC; cdr3_aa: CASASSTSAYEQYF; clone_size: -; d_call: TRBD2; v_call: TRBV2; j_call: TRBJ2-7
cdr3_nt: TGTGCCAGCAGTTCTCCGGGGAGGGTGGAAGGCTACACCTTC; cdr3_aa: CASSSPGRVEGYTF; clone_size: -; d_call: -; v_call: TRBV6-1; j_call: TRBJ1-2
cdr3_nt: TGTGCCAGCAGCCAAGAGGACAGGGGCTACGAGCAGTACTTC; cdr3_aa: CASSQEDRGYEQYF; clone_size: -; d_call: TRBD1; v_call: TRBV4-2; j_call: TRBJ2-7
cdr3_nt: TGTGCCAGCCTCAGGGCCCTCCATGAGCAGTTCTTC; cdr3_aa: CASLRALHEQFF; clone_size: once; d_call: -; v_call: TRBV5-8; j_call: TRBJ2-1
cdr3_nt: TGTGCCAGCAGCCCCCGGAGCGGGGGGGCCTTGAACTACGAGCAGTACTTC; cdr3_aa: CASSPRSGGALNYEQYF; clone_size: -; d_call: TRBD2; v_call: TRBV11-3; j_call: TRBJ2-7
cdr3_nt: TGTGCCAGCAGTGCGCGGGCCCTAAACCCAGATACGCAGTATTTT; cdr3_aa: CASSARALNPDTQYF; clone_size: -; d_call: -; v_call: TRBV9; j_call: TRBJ2-3
cdr3_nt: TGTGCCAGCAGCCGGACAGGGGTCTCTGAAGCTTTCTTT; cdr3_aa: CASSRTGVSEAFF; clone_size: -; d_call: TRBD1; v_call: TRBV7-9; j_call: TRBJ1-1
cdr3_nt: TGTGCCAGTAAGACAGGGGGCTACACCTTC; cdr3_aa: CASKTGGYTF; clone_size: -; d_call: TRBD1; v_call: TRBV2; j_call: TRBJ1-2
cdr3_nt: TGTGCCAGCAGCTTAATGGGGGCAGGCACAGATACGCAGTATTTT; cdr3_aa: CASSLMGAGTDTQYF; clone_size: few; d_call: -; v_call: TRBV7-9; j_call: TRBJ2-3
cdr3_nt: TGCGCCAGCAGCTCCGGACTAGCGGGGGCCGAGCAGTACTTC; cdr3_aa: CASSSGLAGAEQYF; clone_size: -; d_call: TRBD2; v_call: TRBV5-1; j_call: TRBJ2-7
cdr3_nt: TGCGCCAGCAGTCAATCCCGGACAGGGCCACCGGATCGTTTAATGAACACTGAAGCTTTCTTT; cdr3_aa: CASSQSRTGPPDRLMNTEAFF; clone_size: -; d_call: TRBD1; v_call: TRBV23-1; j_call: TRBJ1-1
cdr3_nt: TGTGCCAGCAGGTCCTCGGCCTCACGGTATGGCTACACCTTC; cdr3_aa: CASRSSASRYGYTF; clone_size: few; d_call: -; v_call: TRBV6-1; j_call: TRBJ1-2
cdr3_nt: TGTGCCAGCAGTCCTGTCAACTGGCCCCCTAACAACAATGAGCAGTTCTTC; cdr3_aa: CASSPVNWPPNNNEQFF; clone_size: -; d_call: -; v_call: TRBV28; j_call: TRBJ2-1
cdr3_nt: TGTGCCAGCAGCCCTCAGGGCAGTTCGAACACCGGGGAGCTGTTTTTT; cdr3_aa: CASSPQGSSNTGELFF; clone_size: -; d_call: -; v_call: TRBV11-2; j_call: TRBJ2-2
cdr3_nt: TGCGCCAGCAGTGCCGACGGGCTACATGGCTACACCTTC; cdr3_aa: CASSADGLHGYTF; clone_size: once; d_call: -; v_call: TRBV10-1; j_call: TRBJ1-2
cdr3_nt: TGTGCCAGCAGTATTTACAGGGGTTACGAGCAGTACTTC; cdr3_aa: CASSIYRGYEQYF; clone_size: -; d_call: TRBD1; v_call: TRBV2; j_call: TRBJ2-7
cdr3_nt: TGTGCCAGCAGTCAAGGGGCCCTCTACGAGCAGTACTTC; cdr3_aa: CASSQGALYEQYF; clone_size: few; d_call: -; v_call: TRBV6-5; j_call: TRBJ2-7
cdr3_nt: TGCGCCAGCAGCCTAACAGGGGGCGGCAATCAGCCCCAGCATTTT; cdr3_aa: CASSLTGGGNQPQHF; clone_size: -; d_call: TRBD1; v_call: TRBV5-1; j_call: TRBJ1-5
cdr3_nt: TGCGCCAGTCGAACAAGCGGGGGGTCCTACAATGAGCAGTTCTTC; cdr3_aa: CASRTSGGSYNEQFF; clone_size: few; d_call: TRBD2; v_call: TRBV5-1; j_call: TRBJ2-1